These 26 T cell receptor beta chains were all obtained from the same sample, sequenced in a study of human T cells and chemical hapten exposure. TCRdb re-called the RACE reads with MiXCR, one entry per CDR3 protein. Among around 50,000 distinct CDR3 sequences listed, about 10% were seen once. Time point given: patch test 1, 2 weeks after DPC sensitization. Described treatment: therapeutic diphenylcyclopropenone sensitization with weekly scalp DPC. The material sequenced was whole blood, taken in connection with sensitization to the hapten diphenylcyclopropenone (DPC). The receptors derive from a woman in her fifties or sixties with alopecia areata. Some clones in this sample may be carry-over from other donors' samples.

The chain couples TRBV29-1 to TRBJ1-5, with 8 nucleotides matching TRBD1. This CDR3 spans 14 amino acids. With V trimmed by 6 bases and J by 6 bases, 10 bases remained unmatched. Germline lookup yields CDR1 SQVTM and CDR2 ANQGSEA. The CDR3 loop is CSVQTGGWGQPQHF. The CDR3 DNA sequence: TGCAGCGTACAAACAGGGGGATGGGGTCAGCCCCAGCATTTT. Looking up the rest from reference TRBV29-1 and TRBJ1-5 gives the full variable domain: SAVISQKPSRDICQRGTSLTIQCQVDSQVTMMFWYRQQPGQSLTLIATANQGSEATYESGFVIDKFPISRPNLTFSTLTVSNMSPEDSSIYLCSVQTGGWGQPQHFGDGTRLSIL.

This clonotype ranks as medium-sized. The genes are TRBV4-1 and TRBJ2-1; 7 bases agree with TRBD2. The germline CDR1 and CDR2 sequences are MGHRA and YSYEKL. The CDR3 spans 18 residues. V lost 0 bases to trimming and J lost 7 bases; unmatched junction nucleotides: 15. CDR3 protein: CASSQDWFPSGKGNEQFF. The CDR3 DNA reads TGCGCCAGCAGCCAAGATTGGTTCCCCAGCGGGAAAGGGAATGAGCAGTTCTTC.

This clonotype was found many times. No DNA is shown, since the ends of the CDR3 on it are uncertain; the CDR3 is the one TCRdb lists. The V call is TRBV21-1, the J call TRBJ2-1; the D call TRBD1 from the table was never checked on the DNA. TRBV21-1 is an annotated pseudogene. Ends included, the CDR3 has 16 residues. CDR3 loop: CASSPEGQGYICEQFF.

CDR3 protein: CASSIQGREQYF. The CDR3 DNA reads TGTGCCAGCAGCATCCAGGGGCGGGAGCAGTACTTC. The V gene is TRBV28, the J gene TRBJ2-7, with D perhaps matching TRBD1 (6 bases). The germline V gene has CDR1 MDHEN and CDR2 SYDVKM. CDR3 size: 12 residues. V was clipped by 6 bases and J by 7 bases, with 13 bases between them.

The sample holds many counts of this clonotype. This CDR3 is CASSLPSSYEQYF. CDR3 coding DNA: TGTGCCAGCAGTTTACCCAGCTCCTACGAGCAGTACTTC. V is TRBV28 and J is TRBJ2-7; D uncertain. The CDR3 is 13 residues long. Germline V lookup: CDR1 MDHEN, CDR2 SYDVKM. V lost 2 bases and J 0 bases, leaving 5 bases between the germline ends. Full variable domain (rest looked up from reference TRBV28 and TRBJ2-7): DVKVTQSSRYLVKRTGEKVFLECVQDMDHENMFWYRQDPGLGLRLIYFSYDVKMKEKGDIPEGYSVSREKKERFSLILESASTNQTSMYLCASSLPSSYEQYFGPGTRLTVT.

This clonotype came up many times. The rearrangement links TRBV12-5 to TRBJ1-6; tentative D call: TRBD1 (5 bases). The germline gives CDR1 LGHNT, CDR2 FRNRAP. The CDR3 is made up of 15 amino acids. Trimming left V 7 bases short and J 5 bases short, with 15 bases between. This CDR3 is CASAPPGAHNSPLHF. Written as DNA, the CDR3 is TGTGCTAGTGCCCCACCCGGGGCCCATAATTCACCCCTCCACTTT.

This clonotype was recorded many times. The rearrangement uses TRBV29-1 and TRBJ2-1, with 8 bases matching TRBD2. This CDR3 is built from 13 residues. The ends lost 3 bases at V and 10 bases at J; junction bases unmatched: 8. CDR1 is SQVTM, CDR2 ANQGSEA, per germline. CDR3 in DNA: TGCAGCGTTGATCGAGCGGGAGCAGCCGAGCAGTTCTTC. It specifies CSVDRAGAAEQFF.

This chain connects TRBV5-4 to TRBJ2-7; TRBD2 matches 11 bases. Per germline, CDR1 SGHNT and CDR2 YYREEE (reference sequence). The CDR3 loop spans 13 amino acids. V dropped 0 bases and J dropped 12; count of bases not matched to a gene: 5. The CDR3 nucleotides are TGTGCCAGCAGCTTGGCGGGACTAGCGGCCCTGTACTTC. This codes for CASSLAGLAALYF.

The table lists this clonotype with many counts. V gene TRBV6-5 combines with J gene TRBJ2-1, with a possible D match to TRBD1 (6 bases). The germline V and J ends were trimmed by 4 bases and 0 bases, with 10 bases remaining between them. Germline assignment: CDR1 MNHEY and CDR2 SVGAGI. CDR3 size: 15 residues. The CDR3 reads CASSLDRSSYNEQFF. Written as DNA, the CDR3 is TGTGCCAGCAGTTTAGACAGGAGCTCCTACAATGAGCAGTTCTTC.

This clonotype was counted many times. J is TRBJ2-7 and V is TRBV6-1; perhaps TRBD1 as D (6 bases). V was cut by 1 base and J by 2 bases, with 12 bases left in between. The CDR3 sequence is 15 residues long. The germline gives CDR1 MNHNS, CDR2 SASEGT. The CDR3 nucleotides are TGTGCCAGCAGTGAAGGAAGCACAGGGCCCTACGAGCAGTACTTC. Translated, it gives CASSEGSTGPYEQYF.

The count of this clonotype is one. A clone one base away is much larger, so this may be a read error. This chain links TRBV20-1 with TRBJ1-2, with TRBD1 as a possible D gene (5 bases). Germline CDR1 reads DFQATT; CDR2 reads SNEGSKA (reference sequence). CDR3 length: 15 residues. CDR3 in amino acids: CGARDPWGSGYGYTF. CDR3 in DNA: TGCGGTGCTAGAGATCCCTGGGGGTCGGGATATGGCTACACCTTC.

In its sample, this clonotype was seen many times. The V gene is TRBV5-1, the J gene TRBJ2-7, with a weak D call TRBD2 (5 bases). Trimming took off 2 bases at V and 2 bases at J, with 11 bases between the two ends. This CDR3 spans 14 amino acids. The V gene's germline CDR1 is SGHRS and CDR2 YFSETQ. DNA for the CDR3: TGCGCCAGCAGCTTAAGCGGCGTGACCTACGAGCAGTACTTC. This codes for CASSLSGVTYEQYF. The full variable domain, rest sourced from reference TRBV5-1 and TRBJ2-7, is KAGVTQTPRYLIKTRGQQVTLSCSPISGHRSVSWYQQTPGQGLQFLFEYFSETQRNKGNFPGRFSGRQFSNSRSEMNVSTLELGDSALYLCASSLSGVTYEQYFGPGTRLTVT.

The chain links TRBV5-1 to TRBJ2-3; D is ambiguous. CDR1 is SGHRS and CDR2 is YFSETQ in the germline V gene. V lost 4 bases to trimming and J lost 2 bases, with 11 bases between them. The CDR3 spans 14 residues. This CDR3 is CASSLNSLTDTQYF. CDR3 DNA: TGCGCCAGCAGCCTAAACAGTCTCACAGATACGCAGTATTTT.

This clonotype was recorded a few times. The rearrangement joins TRBV28 to TRBJ1-5; D uncertain. The ends were cut back, 4 bases at V and 11 bases at J, with 9 bases in the middle. The CDR3 is 11 amino acids. Germline V gene data show CDR1 as MDHEN and CDR2 as SYDVKM. For the CDR3, the DNA is TGTGCCAGCAGTTCCCCCCAAGCCCAGCATTTT. It encodes CASSSPQAQHF. The full variable domain, its missing parts supplied by reference TRBV28 and TRBJ1-5, is DVKVTQSSRYLVKRTGEKVFLECVQDMDHENMFWYRQDPGLGLRLIYFSYDVKMKEKGDIPEGYSVSREKKERFSLILESASTNQTSMYLCASSSPQAQHFGDGTRLSIL.

With regard to this clonotype: A much larger clone lies one base from this, so it may be a read error. This chain links TRBV10-2 with TRBJ2-1; 8 bases are shared with TRBD2. The CDR3 length is 14 residues. The V and J ends lost 8 bases and 9 bases, in that order; junction bases with no gene match: 12. CDR1 is WSHSY and CDR2 is SAAADI in the germline V gene. The CDR3 sequence: CASGSSGWASEQFF. The CDR3 DNA sequence: TGCGCCAGCGGGTCTAGCGGGTGGGCCTCTGAGCAGTTCTTC.

This clonotype was counted at least ten times. The rearrangement links TRBV6-5 to TRBJ2-7; D unresolved. The ends were cut back, 4 bases at V and 2 bases at J, with 9 bases in the middle. The CDR3 runs to 13 residues. Germline values: CDR1 MNHEY, CDR2 SVGAGI. The CDR3 spells CASSSPGTYEQYF. DNA for the CDR3: TGTGCCAGCAGTTCACCAGGTACCTACGAGCAGTACTTC.

This clonotype was found many times. The rearrangement uses TRBV12-3 or TRBV12-4 and TRBJ1-5; D call uncertain. V lost 2 bases to trimming and J lost 5 bases, with 16 bases between them. The CDR3 loop spans 16 amino acids. CDR3 coding DNA: TGTGCCAGCAGTTTATTCGACGGGTTTGAGTATCAGCCCCAGCATTTT. Translating it yields CASSLFDGFEYQPQHF.

This clonotype was picked up many times. The CDR3 bases are TGTGCCAGCAGTTACTACCTGGCAATTGGGTCACCCCTCCACTTT. Amino acids: CASSYYLAIGSPLHF. This chain connects TRBV6-5 to TRBJ1-6; D call uncertain. This CDR3 has 15 residues. Looked up from germline, CDR1 is MNHEY and CDR2 is SVGAGI. V gave up 1 base and J gave up 10 bases, with 14 bases separating them.

This clonotype was picked up a small number of times. The genes are TRBV12-3 or TRBV12-4 and TRBJ1-5, with D perhaps matching TRBD1 (6 bases). V lost 1 base and J lost 2, with 9 bases in between. The length of the CDR3 is 15 residues. CDR3 amino acids: CASSLEAGGNQPQHF. DNA for the CDR3: TGTGCCAGCAGTTTAGAGGCAGGGGGCAATCAGCCCCAGCATTTT.

This clonotype has at least ten counts. The chain uses TRBV27 and TRBJ1-5; D is possibly TRBD1 (6 bases). The CDR3 has 14 residues. V lost 6 bases to trimming and J lost 3 bases, with 12 bases between them. Germline V gene data show CDR1 as MNHEY and CDR2 as SMNVEV (reference sequence). CDR3 in DNA: TGTGCCAGCAGGAAGACAGGCCCCAATCAGCCCCAGCATTTT. Translation gives CASRKTGPNQPQHF.

The table lists this clonotype with many counts. The rearrangement links TRBV19 to TRBJ1-3, with D tentatively TRBD1 (6 bases). CDR1 is LNHDA, CDR2 SQIVND, per germline (reference sequence). V lost 3 bases and J 4 bases, leaving 16 bases between the germline ends. The CDR3 runs 16 residues. In nucleotides, the CDR3 is TGTGCCAGTAGTATCCGGGACACCCGGACAGGAAACACCATATATTTT. Protein: CASSIRDTRTGNTIYF.

The rearrangement joins TRBV30 to TRBJ2-2; the D gene is possibly TRBD1 (5 bases). Between the trimmed V and J ends, which lost 0 bases and 1 base, there was a span of 15 bases. The CDR3 consists of 17 residues. Per the germline V gene, CDR1 is GTSNPN and CDR2 is SVGIG (reference sequence). In nucleotides, the CDR3 is TGTGCCTGGAGTGTAGTTTATGCGACAGTGAACACCGGGGAGCTGTTTTTT. Amino acid sequence: CAWSVVYATVNTGELFF.

This clonotype was counted ten times or more. The rearrangement joins TRBV20-1 to TRBJ2-1; TRBD1 matches at 10 bases. With V trimmed by 4 bases and J by 6 bases, 6 bases remained unmatched. The CDR3 runs 14 residues. Germline CDR1 reads DFQATT; CDR2 reads SNEGSKA (reference sequence). In DNA form, the CDR3 reads TGCAGTGCTAATCCGGGACAGGGGACCAATGAGCAGTTCTTC. Amino acid sequence: CSANPGQGTNEQFF.

Remarks on this clonotype: A read error is possible here, since a much larger clone lies one base away. This sequence joins TRBV30 and TRBJ1-6; no firm D call. The CDR3 runs to 12 residues. Germline values: CDR1 GTSNPN, CDR2 SVGIG (reference sequence). CDR3 sequence: CARSPRTGTLHF. The CDR3 DNA reads TGTGCCAGGAGTCCACGAACGGGCACCCTCCACTTT.

This clonotype came up many times. V usage is TRBV7-2 and J usage is TRBJ2-7, with 8 bases fitting TRBD2. The CDR3 spans 13 residues. Losses at the gene ends were 5 bases for V and 6 bases for J; bases not matched to a gene: 6. Germline loops: CDR1 SGHTA, CDR2 FQGNSA. Written as DNA, the CDR3 is TGTGCCAGCAGCCGGGAGGGGAGAAGCGAGCAGTACTTC. Protein: CASSREGRSEQYF. Supplemented by reference TRBV7-2 and TRBJ2-7, the full variable domain reads GAGVSQSPSNKVTEKGKDVELRCDPISGHTALYWYRQSLGQGLEFLIYFQGNSAPDKSGLPSDRFSAERTGGSVSTLTIQRTQQEDSAVYLCASSREGRSEQYFGPGTRLTVT.

The chain uses TRBV20-1 and TRBJ2-1, with D tentatively TRBD2 (6 bases). The CDR3 runs 17 residues. V was cut by 0 bases and J by 3 bases, with 18 bases left in between. In germline, CDR1 is DFQATT, CDR2 SNEGSKA (reference sequence). CDR3 DNA: TGCAGTGCTAGAGACGACTTAACTAGCACGGGCTACAATGAGCAGTTCTTC. As protein: CSARDDLTSTGYNEQFF.